Below, 20 T cell receptor beta chains from the same sample are listed, as sequenced in a study of shared clonotypes between healthy human individuals. Positively selected for CCR7, the CD45RO-negative cells used as naive CD8 cells excluded terminally differentiated effector memory CD45RA+ cells. Only in-frame clones appear in the TCRdb table, and some are missing; sequencing was by immunoSEQ multiplex PCR. The table records roughly 2.1 million clones, approximately 94% of them present only once. The sample taken for sequencing was naive CD8+ T cells from PBMCs. Every receptor here comes from a man between 18 and 29 years old in good health. Some clones in this sample may be carry-over from other donors' samples.

The chain links TRBV5-6 to TRBJ2-7, with D unclear. V was cut by 2 bases and J by 4 bases, with 10 bases left in between. Looked up from germline, CDR1 is SGHDT and CDR2 is YYEEEE. This CDR3 contains 13 residues. The CDR3 nucleotides are TGTGCCAGCAGCTTTGGCGCCTCATACGAGCAGTACTTC. This encodes CASSFGASYEQYF.

This clone was detected only once. This rearrangement joins TRBV27 to TRBJ2-7; 8 nucleotides align to TRBD2. The CDR3 is 19 amino acids. The V segment lost 5 bases and the J segment 2 bases; nucleotides outside the gene matches: 20. Germline CDR1 and CDR2: MNHEY and SMNVEV (reference sequence). The CDR3 region is CASSTRKGWSSGTTYEQYF. The DNA of the CDR3 is TGTGCCAGCAGTACCCGGAAGGGCTGGAGTAGCGGGACAACCTACGAGCAGTACTTC.

As to this clone: Other nucleotide sequences from this sample produce the same CDR3. The chain links TRBV27 to TRBJ2-7; TRBD1 matches at 10 bases. CDR1 is MNHEY and CDR2 is SMNVEV in the germline V gene (reference sequence). The CDR3 covers 13 residues. The J segment lost 5 bases and the V segment lost 5 bases, leaving 3 bases of the junction unmatched. CDR3 bases: TGTGCCAGCAGTCCAGACAGGGGGCACGAGCAGTACTTC. Protein: CASSPDRGHEQYF.

The chain uses TRBV11-2 and TRBJ2-3; D uncertain. The V and J ends lost 0 bases and 0 bases respectively, with 7 bases between them. The germline V gene encodes CDR1 SGHAT and CDR2 FQNNGV. The CDR3 consists of 15 residues. CDR3 region: CASSLDRISTDTQYF. For the CDR3, the DNA is TGTGCCAGCAGCTTAGATCGTATTAGCACAGATACGCAGTATTTT.

J is TRBJ2-2 and V is TRBV5-4, with D perhaps TRBD1 (5 bases). Germline lookup yields CDR1 SGHNT and CDR2 YYREEE (reference sequence). V shed 0 bases and J shed 5 bases, with 11 bases lying between them. There are 15 residues in the CDR3. The chain's CDR3 is CASSLGGGETGELFF. The CDR3 bases are TGTGCCAGCAGCTTGGGGGGCGGTGAAACCGGGGAGCTGTTTTTT.

V is TRBV19 and J is TRBJ2-2; 8 nucleotides line up with TRBD2. The CDR3 is made up of 16 amino acids. Germline V CDR1 and CDR2: LNHDA, SQIVND (reference sequence). The V and J ends lost 3 bases and 0 bases, in that order; junction bases with no gene match: 3. CDR3 sequence (DNA): TGTGCCAGTAGTATTAGCGGGGCCACGAACACCGGGGAGCTGTTTTTT. It specifies CASSISGATNTGELFF.

The table lists this clone with a few counts. V is TRBV5-6 and J is TRBJ1-1, with TRBD1 matching over 10 bases. Unmatched junction bases numbered 0, after V lost 3 bases and J lost 4 bases. CDR3 length equals 13 residues. Germline assignment: CDR1 SGHDT and CDR2 YYEEEE. In DNA, the CDR3 is TGTGCCAGCAGCTGGGACAGGGGCACTGAAGCTTTCTTT. Its translation: CASSWDRGTEAFF.

This chain links TRBV6-1 with TRBJ1-5; D remains ambiguous. Germline CDR1 is MNHNS and CDR2 is SASEGT. The CDR3 covers 14 residues. Trimming stripped 8 bases from V and 2 bases from J, with 13 bases between. In DNA, the CDR3 is TGTGCCAGCGGGAACTTGGAGGGCAATCAGCCCCAGCATTTT. Encoded protein: CASGNLEGNQPQHF.

This clone was seen once. V usage is TRBV28 and J usage is TRBJ2-5, with D tentatively TRBD1 (6 bases). Germline V gene lookup returns CDR1 MDHEN and CDR2 SYDVKM. The ends were cut back, 3 bases at V and 5 bases at J, with 13 bases in the middle. This CDR3 region has 14 residues. In nucleotides, the CDR3 is TGTGCCAGCAGTTTTCTACAGGGTGCGGAGACCCAGTACTTC. Protein: CASSFLQGAETQYF.

This chain connects TRBV2 to TRBJ2-1; D might be TRBD1 or TRBD2, each matching 5 bases. The CDR3 is made up of 15 amino acids. The V gene lost 8 bases and the J gene lost 4 bases, with 18 bases spanning the gap. Germline V gene data show CDR1 as SNHLY and CDR2 as FYNNEI. CDR3 in DNA: TGTGCCAGCCTCTACGTAGGGACCTCTTACAATGAGCAGTTCTTC. This sequence encodes CASLYVGTSYNEQFF.

This rearrangement joins TRBV4-2 to TRBJ1-1; no clear D gene. From germline, CDR1 is LGHNA and CDR2 YNFKEQ. There are 12 residues in the CDR3. V was trimmed by 3 bases and J by 3 bases, leaving 5 bases between them. The CDR3 is CASSQRDTEAFF. The CDR3 DNA is TGTGCCAGCAGCCAGCGGGACACTGAAGCTTTCTTT.

The V call is TRBV30, the J call TRBJ2-5; 10 nucleotides align to TRBD2. V lost 4 bases, J lost 5 bases, and 13 bases stayed unmatched. The CDR3 consists of 16 residues. Germline V gene data show CDR1 as GTSNPN and CDR2 as SVGIG (reference sequence). DNA of the CDR3: TGTGCCTGGACTAGCGGGGGAGAATGGGTGAGGGAGACCCAGTACTTC. Its protein product is CAWTSGGEWVRETQYF.

The rearrangement joins TRBV27 to TRBJ1-4, with a weak D call TRBD1 (6 bases). CDR3 length: 14 residues. Per the germline V gene, CDR1 is MNHEY and CDR2 is SMNVEV (reference sequence). Trimming pared 6 bases from V and 8 bases from J, leaving 16 bases between. The CDR3 here is CASRIRGQDEKLFF. CDR3 in DNA: TGTGCCAGCAGGATACGGGGGCAGGACGAAAAACTGTTTTTT.

J is TRBJ2-7 and V is TRBV5-8; no clear D gene. Between the trimmed V and J ends, which lost 4 bases and 0 bases, there was a span of 14 bases. From germline, CDR1 is SGHTS and CDR2 YDEGEE. There are 15 residues in the CDR3. CDR3 DNA: TGTGCCAGCAGCCCTCCTCCTAGGGACTCCTACGAGCAGTACTTC. Its protein is CASSPPPRDSYEQYF. Using reference TRBV5-8 and TRBJ2-7 for the parts outside the CDR3, the full variable domain is EAGVTQSPTHLIKTRGQQATLRCSPISGHTSVYWYQQALGLGLQFLLWYDEGEERNRGNFPPRFSGRQFPNYSSELNVNALELEDSALYLCASSPPPRDSYEQYFGPGTRLTVT.

Here the CDR3 reads CASSRRWDSKETQYF. The CDR3 DNA is TGTGCCAGCAGCCGCCGTTGGGACTCCAAAGAGACCCAGTACTTC. The chain combines TRBV4-2 with TRBJ2-5, with D possibly TRBD2 on 6 matching bases. CDR1 is LGHNA, CDR2 YNFKEQ, per germline. The CDR3 has 15 amino acids. V gave up 4 bases and J gave up 3 bases, with 15 bases separating them.

The rearrangement links TRBV6-1 to TRBJ1-3; D not certain. The ends were cut back, 1 base at V and 2 bases at J, with 15 bases in the middle. Germline V lookup: CDR1 MNHNS, CDR2 SASEGT. CDR3 length: 17 residues. The CDR3 DNA reads TGTGCCAGCAGTGAAGTCGCTATCCACCCGGCTGGAAACACCATATATTTT. It yields the protein CASSEVAIHPAGNTIYF.

The chain couples TRBV7-9 to TRBJ2-7; TRBD2 agrees at 16 bases. With V trimmed by 3 bases and J by 3 bases, 2 bases remained unmatched. This CDR3 has 16 residues. Germline values: CDR1 SEHNR, CDR2 FQNEAQ (reference sequence). The CDR3 coding sequence is TGTGCCAGCAGCTTGGGACTAGCGGGAGGGGTCTACGAGCAGTACTTC. It codes for CASSLGLAGGVYEQYF.

Turning to this clone: The identical CDR3 is also encoded by other nucleotide sequences in the sample. The chain links TRBV7-3 to TRBJ2-3; no definite D call. The CDR3 contains 15 residues. Trimming shortened V by 0 bases and J by 0 bases, and 7 bases separated the two germline ends. Germline-derived CDR1 and CDR2 are SGHTA and FQGTGA. The CDR3 reads CASSLTLASTDTQYF. The CDR3 nucleotides are TGTGCCAGCAGCTTAACGTTAGCTAGCACAGATACGCAGTATTTT. The entire variable domain, with the rest obtained from reference TRBV7-3 and TRBJ2-3, is as follows: GAGVSQTPSNKVTEKGKYVELRCDPISGHTALYWYRQSLGQGPEFLIYFQGTGAADDSGLPNDRFFAVRPEGSVSTLKIQRTERGDSAVYLCASSLTLASTDTQYFGPGTRLTVL.

The chain carries TRBV4-1 and TRBJ2-6; tentatively, D is TRBD1 or TRBD2 (5 bases each). CDR3 size: 18 residues. Trimming shortened V by 0 bases and J by 3 bases, and 15 bases separated the two germline ends. CDR1 and CDR2 from the germline V gene are MGHRA and YSYEKL. CDR3 residues: CASSQDEGRSSGANVLTF. The CDR3 DNA sequence: TGCGCCAGCAGCCAAGATGAGGGGAGATCGAGTGGGGCCAACGTCCTGACTTTC.

The chain employs TRBV19 and TRBJ2-2, with 8 bases lining up with TRBD2. This CDR3 is built from 16 residues. Germline-derived CDR1 and CDR2 are LNHDA and SQIVND (reference sequence). V lost 3 bases, J lost 4 bases, and 7 bases stayed unmatched. In nucleotides, the CDR3 is TGTGCCAGTAGTATGATGGGCGGGAGGATCACCGGGGAGCTGTTTTTT. It encodes CASSMMGGRITGELFF.